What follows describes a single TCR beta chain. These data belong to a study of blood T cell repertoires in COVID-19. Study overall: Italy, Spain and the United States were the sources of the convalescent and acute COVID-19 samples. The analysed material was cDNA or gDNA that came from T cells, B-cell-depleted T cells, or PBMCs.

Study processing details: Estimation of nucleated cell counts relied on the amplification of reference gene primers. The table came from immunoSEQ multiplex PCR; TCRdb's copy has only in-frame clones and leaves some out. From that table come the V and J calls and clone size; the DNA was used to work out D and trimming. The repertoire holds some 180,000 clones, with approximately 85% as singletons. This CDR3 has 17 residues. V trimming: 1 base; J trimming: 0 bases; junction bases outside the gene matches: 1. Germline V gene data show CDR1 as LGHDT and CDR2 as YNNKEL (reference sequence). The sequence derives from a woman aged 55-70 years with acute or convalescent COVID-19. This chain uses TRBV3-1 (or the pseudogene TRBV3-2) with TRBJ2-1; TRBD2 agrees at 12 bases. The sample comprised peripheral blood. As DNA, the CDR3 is TGTGCCAGCAGCCAAGGGACTAGCGGGGCCTCCTACAATGAGCAGTTCTTC. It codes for CASSQGTSGASYNEQFF.